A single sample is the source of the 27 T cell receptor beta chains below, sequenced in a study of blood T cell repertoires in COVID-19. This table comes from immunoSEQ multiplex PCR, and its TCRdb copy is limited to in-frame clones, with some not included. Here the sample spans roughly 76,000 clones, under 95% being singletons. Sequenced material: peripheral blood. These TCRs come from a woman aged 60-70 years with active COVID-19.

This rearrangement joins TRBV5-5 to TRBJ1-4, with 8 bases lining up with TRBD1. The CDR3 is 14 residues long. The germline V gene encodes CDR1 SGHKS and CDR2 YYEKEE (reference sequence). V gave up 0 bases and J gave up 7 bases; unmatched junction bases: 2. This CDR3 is CASSLAGGSEKLFF. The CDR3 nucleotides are TGTGCCAGCAGCTTGGCAGGGGGCTCTGAAAAACTGTTTTTT. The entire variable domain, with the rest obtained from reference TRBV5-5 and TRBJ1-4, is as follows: DAGVTQSPTHLIKTRGQQVTLRCSPISGHKSVSWYQQVLGQGPQFIFQYYEKEERGRGNFPDRFSARQFPNYSSELNVNALLLGDSALYLCASSLAGGSEKLFFGSGTQLSVL.

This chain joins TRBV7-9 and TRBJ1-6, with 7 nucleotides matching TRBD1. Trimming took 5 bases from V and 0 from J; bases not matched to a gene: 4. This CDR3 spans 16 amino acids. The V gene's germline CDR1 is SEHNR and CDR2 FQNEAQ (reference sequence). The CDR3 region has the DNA TGTGCCAGCAGCCGGGACAGCTACTCCTATAATTCACCCCTCCACTTT. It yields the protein CASSRDSYSYNSPLHF. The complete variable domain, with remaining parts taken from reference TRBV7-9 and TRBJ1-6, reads DTGVSQNPRHKITKRGQNVTFRCDPISEHNRLYWYRQTLGQGPEFLTYFQNEAQLEKSRLLSDRFSAERPKGSFSTLEIQRTEQGDSAMYLCASSRDSYSYNSPLHFGNGTRLTVT.

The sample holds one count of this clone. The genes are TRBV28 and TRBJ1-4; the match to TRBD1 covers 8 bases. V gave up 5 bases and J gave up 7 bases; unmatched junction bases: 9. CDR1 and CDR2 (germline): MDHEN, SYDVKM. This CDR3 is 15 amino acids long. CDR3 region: CASSLPGQAAEKLFF. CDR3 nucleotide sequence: TGTGCCAGCAGTCTACCGGGACAGGCGGCTGAAAAACTGTTTTTT.

The CDR3 nucleotides read TGTGCCAGCATTCCCGGACAGGCGGGGAACACTGAAGCTTTCTTT. Amino acid sequence: CASIPGQAGNTEAFF. This chain links TRBV6-5 with TRBJ1-1; 7 nucleotides agree with TRBD1. The CDR3 loop spans 15 amino acids. Trimming at V came to 7 bases and at J to 1 base, leaving 9 bases not matched to a gene. Germline CDR1 reads MNHEY; CDR2 reads SVGAGI.

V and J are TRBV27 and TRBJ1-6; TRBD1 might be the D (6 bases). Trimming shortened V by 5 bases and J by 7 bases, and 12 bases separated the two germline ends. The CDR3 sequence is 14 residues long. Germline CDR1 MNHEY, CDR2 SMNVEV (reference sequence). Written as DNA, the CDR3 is TGTGCCAGCAGTGTGACAGGTTCCAATTCACCCCTCCACTTT. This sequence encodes CASSVTGSNSPLHF.

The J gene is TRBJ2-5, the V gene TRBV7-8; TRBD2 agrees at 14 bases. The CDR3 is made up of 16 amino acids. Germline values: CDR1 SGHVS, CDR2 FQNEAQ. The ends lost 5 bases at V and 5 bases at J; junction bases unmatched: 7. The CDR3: CASSRGLAGGRETQYF. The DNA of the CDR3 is TGTGCCAGCAGCCGAGGACTAGCGGGAGGTCGGGAGACCCAGTACTTC.

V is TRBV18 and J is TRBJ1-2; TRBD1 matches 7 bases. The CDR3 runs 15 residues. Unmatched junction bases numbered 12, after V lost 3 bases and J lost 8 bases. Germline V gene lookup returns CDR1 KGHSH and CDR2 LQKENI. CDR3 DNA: TGTGCCAGCTCACCCAGGACAGGTCAACAGGGAGGCTACACCTTC. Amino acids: CASSPRTGQQGGYTF.

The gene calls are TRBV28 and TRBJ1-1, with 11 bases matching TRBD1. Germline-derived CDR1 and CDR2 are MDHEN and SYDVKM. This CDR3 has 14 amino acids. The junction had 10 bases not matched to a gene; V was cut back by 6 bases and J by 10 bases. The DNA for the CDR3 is TGTGCCAGCAGGCTCGGACAGGGGGCGAGGGTAGCTTTCTTT. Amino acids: CASRLGQGARVAFF.

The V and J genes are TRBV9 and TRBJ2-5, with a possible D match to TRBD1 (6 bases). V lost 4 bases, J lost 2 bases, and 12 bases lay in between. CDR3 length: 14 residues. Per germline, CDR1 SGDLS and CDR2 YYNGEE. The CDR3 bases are TGTGCCAGCAGCCCCCTAGGGGGACAAGAGACCCAGTACTTC. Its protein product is CASSPLGGQETQYF.

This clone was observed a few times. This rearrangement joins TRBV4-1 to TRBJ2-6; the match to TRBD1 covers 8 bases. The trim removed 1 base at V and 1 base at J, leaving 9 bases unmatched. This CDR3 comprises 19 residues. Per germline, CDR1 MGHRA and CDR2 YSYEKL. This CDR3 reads CASSQGPAGGTSGANVLTF. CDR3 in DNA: TGCGCCAGCAGCCAAGGCCCCGCAGGGGGCACATCTGGGGCCAACGTCCTGACTTTC.

CDR3 bases: TGCAGCGTTGATGGGACTAGCGGGCAGAGCACAGATACGCAGTATTTT. Translating it yields CSVDGTSGQSTDTQYF. V is TRBV29-1 and J is TRBJ2-3, with 12 bases identical to TRBD2. The ends lost 3 bases at V and 0 bases at J; junction bases unmatched: 4. Germline CDR1 and CDR2: SQVTM and ANQGSEA. The CDR3 is made up of 16 amino acids.

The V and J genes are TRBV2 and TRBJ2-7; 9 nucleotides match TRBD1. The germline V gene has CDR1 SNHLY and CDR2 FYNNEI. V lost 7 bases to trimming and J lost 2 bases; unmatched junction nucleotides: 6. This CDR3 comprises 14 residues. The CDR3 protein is CASIKDRGTYEQYF. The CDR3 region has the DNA TGTGCCAGCATCAAGGACAGGGGCACCTACGAGCAGTACTTC.

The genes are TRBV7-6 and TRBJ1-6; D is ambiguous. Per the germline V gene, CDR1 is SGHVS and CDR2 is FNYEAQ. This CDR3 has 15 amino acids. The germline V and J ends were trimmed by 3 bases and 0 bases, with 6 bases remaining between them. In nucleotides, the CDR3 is TGTGCCAGCAGCTTTAGGAGCTCCTATAATTCACCCCTCCACTTT. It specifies CASSFRSSYNSPLHF.

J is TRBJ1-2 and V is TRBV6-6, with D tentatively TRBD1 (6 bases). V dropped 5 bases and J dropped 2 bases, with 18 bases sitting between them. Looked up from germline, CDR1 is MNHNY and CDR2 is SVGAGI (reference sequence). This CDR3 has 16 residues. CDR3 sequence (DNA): TGTGCCAGCAGTAAGGGACAAGGGGCCTCCAACTATGGCTACACCTTC. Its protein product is CASSKGQGASNYGYTF.

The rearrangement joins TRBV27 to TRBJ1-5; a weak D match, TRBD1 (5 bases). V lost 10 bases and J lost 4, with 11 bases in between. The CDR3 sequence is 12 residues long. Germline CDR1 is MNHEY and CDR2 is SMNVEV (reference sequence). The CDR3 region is CATKKGNQPQHF. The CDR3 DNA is TGTGCCACCAAGAAGGGGAATCAGCCCCAGCATTTT.

In DNA form, the CDR3 reads TGTGCCAGCAGTTTAATGGGAGGAGGACCGGGGAAGCCCCAGCATTTT. Translated, it gives CASSLMGGGPGKPQHF. The genes are TRBV28 and TRBJ1-5; no firm D call. Between the trimmed V and J ends, which lost 2 bases and 8 bases, there was a span of 19 bases. The germline V gene encodes CDR1 MDHEN and CDR2 SYDVKM. This CDR3 spans 16 amino acids. The full variable domain, completed using reference TRBV28 and TRBJ1-5, is DVKVTQSSRYLVKRTGEKVFLECVQDMDHENMFWYRQDPGLGLRLIYFSYDVKMKEKGDIPEGYSVSREKKERFSLILESASTNQTSMYLCASSLMGGGPGKPQHFGDGTRLSIL.

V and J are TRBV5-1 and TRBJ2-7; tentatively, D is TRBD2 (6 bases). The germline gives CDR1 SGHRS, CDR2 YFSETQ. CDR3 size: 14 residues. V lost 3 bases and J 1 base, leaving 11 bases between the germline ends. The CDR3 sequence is CASSWDFQSYEQYF. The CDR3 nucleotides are TGCGCCAGCAGCTGGGACTTTCAGTCCTACGAGCAGTACTTC.

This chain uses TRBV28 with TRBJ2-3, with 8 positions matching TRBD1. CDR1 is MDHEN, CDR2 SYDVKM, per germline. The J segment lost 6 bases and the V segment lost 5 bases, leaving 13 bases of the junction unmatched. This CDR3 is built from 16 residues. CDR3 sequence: CASSTSRQGTRDTQYF. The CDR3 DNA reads TGTGCCAGCAGTACATCAAGACAGGGGACGCGGGATACGCAGTATTTT.

The CDR3 protein is CASSLGGHTGELFF. For the CDR3, the DNA is TGTGCCAGCAGTCTCGGGGGTCACACCGGGGAGCTGTTTTTT. The V gene is TRBV6-4, the J gene TRBJ2-2; TRBD2 is a possible D gene (6 bases). CDR3 length equals 14 residues. Deletions cut 5 bases from V and 3 bases from J, with 10 bases between. Germline V gene lookup returns CDR1 MRHNA and CDR2 SNTAGT.

The CDR3 coding sequence is TGTGCCACCAGCAGAGGAACTGACAGGGCCGTCCAAGAGACCCAGTACTTC. Translation gives CATSRGTDRAVQETQYF. The V call is TRBV15, the J call TRBJ2-5, with 7 bases that match TRBD1. The germline V gene encodes CDR1 LNHNV and CDR2 YYDKDF (reference sequence). The length of the CDR3 is 17 residues. The junction had 9 bases not matched to a gene; V was cut back by 1 base and J by 1 base.

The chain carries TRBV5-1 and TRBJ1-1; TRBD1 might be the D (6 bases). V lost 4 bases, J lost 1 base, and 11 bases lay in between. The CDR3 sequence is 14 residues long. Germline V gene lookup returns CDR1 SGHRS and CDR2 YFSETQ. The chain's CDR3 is CASSQWTANTEAFF. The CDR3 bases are TGCGCCAGCAGCCAATGGACAGCGAACACTGAAGCTTTCTTT.

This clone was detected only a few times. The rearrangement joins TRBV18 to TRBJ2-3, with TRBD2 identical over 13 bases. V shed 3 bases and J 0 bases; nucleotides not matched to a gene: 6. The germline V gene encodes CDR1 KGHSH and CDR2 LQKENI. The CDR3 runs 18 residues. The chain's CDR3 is CASSPGLAGITSTDTQYF. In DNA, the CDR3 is TGTGCCAGCTCACCGGGACTAGCGGGGATTACTAGCACAGATACGCAGTATTTT.

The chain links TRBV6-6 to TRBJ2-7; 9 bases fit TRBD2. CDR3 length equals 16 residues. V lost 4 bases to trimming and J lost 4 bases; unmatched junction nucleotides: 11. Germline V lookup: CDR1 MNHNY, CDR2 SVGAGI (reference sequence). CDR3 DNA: TGTGCCAGCAGTTGGGAAGCGGGAGGCTCCCCTTACGAGCAGTACTTC. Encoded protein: CASSWEAGGSPYEQYF.

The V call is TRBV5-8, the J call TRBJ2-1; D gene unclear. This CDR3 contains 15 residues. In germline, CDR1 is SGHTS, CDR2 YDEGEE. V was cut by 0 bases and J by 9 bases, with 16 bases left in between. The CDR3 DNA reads TGTGCCAGCAGCTTGGAGTATGTGGTGGCAGGTGAGCAGTTCTTC. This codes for CASSLEYVVAGEQFF.

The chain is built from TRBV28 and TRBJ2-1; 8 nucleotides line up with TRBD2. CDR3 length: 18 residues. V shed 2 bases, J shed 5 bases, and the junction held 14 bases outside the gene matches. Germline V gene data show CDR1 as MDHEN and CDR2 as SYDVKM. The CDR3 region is CASSLRGLAATYDNEQFF. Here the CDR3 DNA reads TGTGCCAGCAGTTTACGAGGACTAGCCGCAACCTACGACAATGAGCAGTTCTTC.

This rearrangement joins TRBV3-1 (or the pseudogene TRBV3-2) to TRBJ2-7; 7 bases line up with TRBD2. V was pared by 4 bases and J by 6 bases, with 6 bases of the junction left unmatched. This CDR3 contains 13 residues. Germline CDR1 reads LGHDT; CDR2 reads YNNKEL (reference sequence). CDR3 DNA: TGTGCCAGCAGCCGAGGACTAGTCGGCGAGCAGTACTTC. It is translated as CASSRGLVGEQYF.

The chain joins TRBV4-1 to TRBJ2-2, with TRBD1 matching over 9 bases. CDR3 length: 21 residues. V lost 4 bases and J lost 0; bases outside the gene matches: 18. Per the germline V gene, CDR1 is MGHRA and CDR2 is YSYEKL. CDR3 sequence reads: CASSPRDRDDITRTNTGELFF. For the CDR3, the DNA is TGCGCCAGCAGCCCCCGGGACAGGGACGATATTACTAGGACGAACACCGGGGAGCTGTTTTTT.